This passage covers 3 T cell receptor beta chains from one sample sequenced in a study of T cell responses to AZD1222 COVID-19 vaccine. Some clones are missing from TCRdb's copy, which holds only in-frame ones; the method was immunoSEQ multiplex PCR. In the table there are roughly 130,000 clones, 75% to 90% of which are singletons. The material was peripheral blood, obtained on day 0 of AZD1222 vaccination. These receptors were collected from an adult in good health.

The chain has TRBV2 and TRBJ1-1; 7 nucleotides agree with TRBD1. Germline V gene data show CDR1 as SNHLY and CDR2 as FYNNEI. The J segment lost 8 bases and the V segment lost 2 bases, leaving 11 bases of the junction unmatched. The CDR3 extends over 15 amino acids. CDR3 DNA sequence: TGTGCCAGCAGTGAATGGGGGACAGCAGGGGCCGAAGCTTTCTTT. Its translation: CASSEWGTAGAEAFF.

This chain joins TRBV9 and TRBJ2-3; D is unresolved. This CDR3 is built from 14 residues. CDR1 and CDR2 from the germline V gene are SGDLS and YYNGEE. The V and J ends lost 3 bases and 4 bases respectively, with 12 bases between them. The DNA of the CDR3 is TGTGCCAGCAGCGAGAACTCTTGGCCAGATACGCAGTATTTT. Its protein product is CASSENSWPDTQYF.

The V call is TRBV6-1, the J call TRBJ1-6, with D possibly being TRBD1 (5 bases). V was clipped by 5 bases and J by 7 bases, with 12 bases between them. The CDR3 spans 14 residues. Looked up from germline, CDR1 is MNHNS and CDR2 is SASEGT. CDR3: CASSPSGGNSPLHF. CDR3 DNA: TGTGCCAGCAGTCCCTCGGGGGGAAATTCACCCCTCCACTTT.